The clone carrying this T cell receptor beta chain was seen only once. At the DNA level, this CDR3 is encoded by other sequences in the same sample as well. These data originate in a study of T cell changes during pregnancy in multiple sclerosis. Clones were sequenced by immunoSEQ multiplex PCR, and TCRdb holds only the in-frame ones, with some missing. The sample has 30,000 to 40,000 clones, 80% to 90% seen once. The V gene's germline CDR1 is LNHDA and CDR2 SQIVND (reference sequence). The CDR3 is made up of 14 amino acids. V trimming: 10 bases; J trimming: 3 bases; junction bases outside the gene matches: 3.

This rearrangement joins TRBV19 to TRBJ2-2; 12 nucleotides agree with TRBD2. The specimen was CD4+ T cells from peripheral blood mononuclear cells, collected before pregnancy. This clonotype was sampled from a female donor with multiple sclerosis, enrolled in a pregnancy study. CDR3 loop: CATRLAGDTGELFF. The CDR3, as DNA: TGTGCCACCAGACTAGCGGGGGACACCGGGGAGCTGTTTTTT.